A selection of T cell receptor beta chains follows, all from one sample in a study of shared clonotypes between healthy human individuals. Repertoires were generated with immunoSEQ multiplex PCR, while TCRdb's copy carries only in-frame clones and drops some. The table records around 2,000,000 clones, 90% to 95% of them present only once. Sequencing used naive CD4+ T cells sorted from blood. The receptors here all came from a man between 18 and 35 years old in good health. CDR3s include the opening cysteine and the closing phenylalanine or tryptophan. Fields, in order: clone size, J gene, V gene, D gene, CDR3 DNA, CDR3 protein. A D gene is named only where the DNA matches it firmly. Rows give clone size only sometimes, using once, few, many, or a class for an expanded clone.

clone size: NA
J gene: TRBJ2-7
V gene: TRBV5-4
D gene: NA
CDR3 DNA: TGTGCCAGCAGCCTCGGGGGTCCGTACGAGCAGTACTTC
CDR3 protein: CASSLGGPYEQYF

clone size: NA
J gene: TRBJ2-7
V gene: TRBV4-2
D gene: NA
CDR3 DNA: TGTGCCAGCAGCCAAGACCTAGGCGGTCCCTACGAGCAGTACTTC
CDR3 protein: CASSQDLGGPYEQYF

clone size: NA
J gene: TRBJ1-2
V gene: TRBV9
D gene: NA
CDR3 DNA: TGTGCCAGCAGCAACCGGGACATACCCGGATTGGCCTTC
CDR3 protein: CASSNRDIPGLAF

clone size: NA
J gene: TRBJ2-1
V gene: TRBV2
D gene: TRBD2
CDR3 DNA: TGTGCCAGCAGTGGCTTTCTAGCGGGAGAGAGAAATGAGCAGTTCTTC
CDR3 protein: CASSGFLAGERNEQFF

clone size: NA
J gene: TRBJ1-2
V gene: TRBV28
D gene: TRBD1
CDR3 DNA: TGTGCCAGCAGTTTACAGGGGGGTTATGGCTACACCTTC
CDR3 protein: CASSLQGGYGYTF

clone size: NA
J gene: TRBJ1-1
V gene: TRBV28
D gene: NA
CDR3 DNA: TGTGCCAGCAGTGGGAGGGGGACTGAAGCTTTCTTT
CDR3 protein: CASSGRGTEAFF

clone size: NA
J gene: TRBJ1-2
V gene: TRBV11-2
D gene: NA
CDR3 DNA: TGTGCCAGCAGCTTGGGAATCCAACAGAGTGCTAACTATGGCTACACCTTC
CDR3 protein: CASSLGIQQSANYGYTF

clone size: NA
J gene: TRBJ2-2
V gene: TRBV5-4
D gene: TRBD1
CDR3 DNA: TGTGCCAGCAGTCGCGACAGGGCCACCGGGGAGCTGTTTTTT
CDR3 protein: CASSRDRATGELFF

clone size: NA
J gene: TRBJ1-3
V gene: TRBV30
D gene: NA
CDR3 DNA: TGTGCCTGGAGTGTACGTGTCAGCTTCTCTGGAAACACCATATATTTT
CDR3 protein: CAWSVRVSFSGNTIYF

clone size: NA
J gene: TRBJ2-5
V gene: TRBV7-7
D gene: TRBD1
CDR3 DNA: TGTGCTAGCAGCTTAGACAGGGCAGGGACCCAGTACTTC
CDR3 protein: CASSLDRAGTQYF

clone size: NA
J gene: TRBJ2-7
V gene: TRBV4-1
D gene: TRBD2
CDR3 DNA: TGCGCCAGCAGCCTACGCGGACTAGCGGTTTCCTACGAGCAGTACTTC
CDR3 protein: CASSLRGLAVSYEQYF

clone size: NA
J gene: TRBJ2-3
V gene: TRBV19
D gene: NA
CDR3 DNA: TGTGCCAGTAGTCCAGGGACCCCTGGTCCAGATACGCAGTATTTT
CDR3 protein: CASSPGTPGPDTQYF

clone size: NA
J gene: TRBJ2-2
V gene: TRBV5-1
D gene: TRBD2
CDR3 DNA: TGCGCCAGCAGAATAACCGGGACTAGCGGGAGTCTGTACACCGGGGAGCTGTTTTTT
CDR3 protein: CASRITGTSGSLYTGELFF

clone size: NA
J gene: TRBJ2-7
V gene: TRBV11-2
D gene: NA
CDR3 DNA: TGTGCCAGCAGCTTTACGGGCGGTAAGGCTTCCTACGAGCAGTACTTC
CDR3 protein: CASSFTGGKASYEQYF

clone size: many
J gene: TRBJ2-7
V gene: TRBV7-6
D gene: TRBD1
CDR3 DNA: TGTGCCAGCAGCTTGGCCGGGACAGGGCCCTACGAGCAGTACTTC
CDR3 protein: CASSLAGTGPYEQYF

clone size: NA
J gene: TRBJ2-3
V gene: TRBV4-3
D gene: TRBD2
CDR3 DNA: TGCGCCAGCAGCCGCCCTTTGCGGGAGGTTTGCACAGATACGCAGTATTTT
CDR3 protein: CASSRPLREVCTDTQYF

clone size: NA
J gene: TRBJ2-7
V gene: TRBV14
D gene: NA
CDR3 DNA: TGTGCCAGCAGCCAAGATCGGGGTGGGCAGTACTTC
CDR3 protein: CASSQDRGGQYF

clone size: NA
J gene: TRBJ1-6
V gene: TRBV6-5
D gene: NA
CDR3 DNA: TGTGCCAGCAGTTACGATGGACCTGATAGGAATTCACCCCTCCACTTT
CDR3 protein: CASSYDGPDRNSPLHF

clone size: NA
J gene: TRBJ1-6
V gene: TRBV7-2
D gene: NA
CDR3 DNA: TGTGCCAGCAGCTTAGATAAGGCACCCCTCCACTTT
CDR3 protein: CASSLDKAPLHF

clone size: NA
J gene: TRBJ1-2
V gene: TRBV29-1
D gene: NA
CDR3 DNA: TGCAGCGTTGACGGAGTTTCCTATGGCTACACCTTC
CDR3 protein: CSVDGVSYGYTF

clone size: NA
J gene: TRBJ2-1
V gene: TRBV5-1
D gene: NA
CDR3 DNA: TGCGCCAGCAGCTGGGCCGGGCTGCGCAATGAGCAGTTCTTC
CDR3 protein: CASSWAGLRNEQFF

clone size: NA
J gene: TRBJ2-2
V gene: TRBV27
D gene: TRBD1
CDR3 DNA: TGTGCCAGCAGTTTCTCCGGGACAGGGAGCACCGGGGAGCTGTTTTTT
CDR3 protein: CASSFSGTGSTGELFF

clone size: NA
J gene: TRBJ2-5
V gene: TRBV5-1
D gene: NA
CDR3 DNA: TGCGCCAGCAGCGTTCCTCAAGGGAACCAAGAGACCCAGTACTTC
CDR3 protein: CASSVPQGNQETQYF

clone size: NA
J gene: TRBJ2-7
V gene: TRBV18
D gene: TRBD1
CDR3 DNA: TGTGCCAGCTCATCACGGGACAGGGGATCCGAGCAGTACTTC
CDR3 protein: CASSSRDRGSEQYF

clone size: NA
J gene: TRBJ1-5
V gene: TRBV9
D gene: NA
CDR3 DNA: TGTGCCAGCAGCGTGGGACCCGATCAGCCCCAGCATTTT
CDR3 protein: CASSVGPDQPQHF

clone size: NA
J gene: TRBJ2-5
V gene: TRBV19
D gene: NA
CDR3 DNA: TGTGCCAGTAGTATAGGCAAAGGGGAGACCCAGTACTTC
CDR3 protein: CASSIGKGETQYF

clone size: NA
J gene: TRBJ2-3
V gene: TRBV5-1
D gene: NA
CDR3 DNA: TGCGCCAGCAGCCGCGGACTGAACACAGATACGCAGTATTTT
CDR3 protein: CASSRGLNTDTQYF

clone size: NA
J gene: TRBJ1-3
V gene: TRBV5-1
D gene: NA
CDR3 DNA: TGCGCCAGCAGCTTGGAGGTGGGGAGATGGGGCCAACCCTACTCTGGAAACACCATATATTTT
CDR3 protein: CASSLEVGRWGQPYSGNTIYF

clone size: NA
J gene: TRBJ2-1
V gene: TRBV30
D gene: NA
CDR3 DNA: TGTGCCTGGAGTGTCACAGAAATAGGGAATGAGCAGTTCTTC
CDR3 protein: CAWSVTEIGNEQFF

clone size: few
J gene: TRBJ2-5
V gene: TRBV5-1
D gene: NA
CDR3 DNA: TGCGCCAGCAGCTTGGCCCCCGCAGGGGAGTACCAAGAGACCCAGTACTTC
CDR3 protein: CASSLAPAGEYQETQYF

clone size: NA
J gene: TRBJ1-4
V gene: TRBV5-1
D gene: NA
CDR3 DNA: TGCGCCAGCAGCTTGGCCCCAACAGAGCTTAATGAAAAACTGTTTTTT
CDR3 protein: CASSLAPTELNEKLFF

clone size: NA
J gene: TRBJ1-1
V gene: TRBV29-1
D gene: NA
CDR3 DNA: TGCAGCGTTGAAGGACGGACAAACACTGAAGCTTTCTTT
CDR3 protein: CSVEGRTNTEAFF

clone size: NA
J gene: TRBJ1-4
V gene: TRBV2
D gene: TRBD1
CDR3 DNA: TGTGCCAGCAGTACGGACAGGGGCAATGAAAAACTGTTTTTT
CDR3 protein: CASSTDRGNEKLFF

clone size: NA
J gene: TRBJ1-3
V gene: TRBV28
D gene: NA
CDR3 DNA: TGTGCCAGCAGTTTCCGAGGTCGTGGAAACACCATATATTTT
CDR3 protein: CASSFRGRGNTIYF

clone size: NA
J gene: TRBJ2-2
V gene: TRBV10-1
D gene: NA
CDR3 DNA: TGCGCCAGCAGTGAACGGGCGAACACCGGGGAGCTGTTTTTT
CDR3 protein: CASSERANTGELFF

clone size: NA
J gene: TRBJ1-6
V gene: TRBV21-1
D gene: NA
CDR3 DNA: TGTGCCAGCAGCACCCGATATAATTCACCCCTCCACTTT
CDR3 protein: CASSTRYNSPLHF

clone size: NA
J gene: TRBJ2-7
V gene: TRBV12-5
D gene: TRBD1
CDR3 DNA: TGTGCTAGTGGTTTGGTGCCCGGGACAGCTACCTACGAGCAGTACTTC
CDR3 protein: CASGLVPGTATYEQYF

clone size: NA
J gene: TRBJ2-7
V gene: TRBV18
D gene: TRBD1
CDR3 DNA: TGTGCCAGCTCTCTTGACCGGGACAGGGACTACGAGCAGTACTTC
CDR3 protein: CASSLDRDRDYEQYF

clone size: NA
J gene: TRBJ1-5
V gene: TRBV6-6
D gene: NA
CDR3 DNA: TGTGCCAGCAGCGTGGGACGGAACAATCAGCCCCAGCATTTT
CDR3 protein: CASSVGRNNQPQHF

clone size: few
J gene: TRBJ1-6
V gene: TRBV14
D gene: NA
CDR3 DNA: TGTGCCAGCAGCCAAGAAGGTGCCAGCTCACCCCTCCACTTT
CDR3 protein: CASSQEGASSPLHF

clone size: NA
J gene: TRBJ2-5
V gene: TRBV5-6
D gene: TRBD2
CDR3 DNA: TGTGCCAGCAGAAGGACTAGCAAAGAGACCCAGTACTTC
CDR3 protein: CASRRTSKETQYF

clone size: NA
J gene: TRBJ2-3
V gene: TRBV5-4
D gene: TRBD2
CDR3 DNA: TGTGCCAGCAGCTTGGGGTTAGCGGGGGGGACAGATACGCAGTATTTT
CDR3 protein: CASSLGLAGGTDTQYF

clone size: NA
J gene: TRBJ2-2
V gene: TRBV18
D gene: TRBD2
CDR3 DNA: TGTGCCAGCTCACCAAGCGGGGGGCCGAACACCGGGGAGCTGTTTTTT
CDR3 protein: CASSPSGGPNTGELFF

clone size: NA
J gene: TRBJ1-2
V gene: TRBV2
D gene: TRBD1
CDR3 DNA: TGTGCCAGCCTCCTCCGTCCCGAGACAGGGGGTTTTTATGGCTACACCTTC
CDR3 protein: CASLLRPETGGFYGYTF

clone size: NA
J gene: TRBJ1-1
V gene: TRBV5-6
D gene: NA
CDR3 DNA: TGTGCCAGCAGCTTGAGCAGAGCCGCTCGAAACACTGAAGCTTTCTTT
CDR3 protein: CASSLSRAARNTEAFF

clone size: NA
J gene: TRBJ1-1
V gene: TRBV2
D gene: TRBD1
CDR3 DNA: TGTGCCAGCAGTGGACAGGGTTTCACTGAAGCTTTCTTT
CDR3 protein: CASSGQGFTEAFF

clone size: NA
J gene: TRBJ2-1
V gene: TRBV9
D gene: TRBD1
CDR3 DNA: TGTGCCAGCAGCGCGGGACAGGGGACTTACAATGAGCAGTTCTTC
CDR3 protein: CASSAGQGTYNEQFF

clone size: NA
J gene: TRBJ1-1
V gene: TRBV30
D gene: TRBD1
CDR3 DNA: TGTGCCAGGGGACAGATGAACACTGAAGCTTTCTTT
CDR3 protein: CARGQMNTEAFF

clone size: few
J gene: TRBJ2-1
V gene: TRBV10-1
D gene: NA
CDR3 DNA: TGCGCCAGCAGTGAGGGCGTGGACAGCTCCTACAATGAGCAGTTCTTC
CDR3 protein: CASSEGVDSSYNEQFF

clone size: NA
J gene: TRBJ2-4
V gene: TRBV18
D gene: NA
CDR3 DNA: TGTGCCAGCTCACCAGGGGTGGAAAAAAACATTCAGTACTTC
CDR3 protein: CASSPGVEKNIQYF

clone size: NA
J gene: TRBJ1-3
V gene: TRBV5-6
D gene: TRBD1
CDR3 DNA: TGTGCCAGCAGCCAGGTTGGGACAGGGCTTTCACTCTCTGGAAACACCATATATTTT
CDR3 protein: CASSQVGTGLSLSGNTIYF

clone size: NA
J gene: TRBJ2-2
V gene: TRBV2
D gene: NA
CDR3 DNA: TGTGCCAGCAGTCGATTTAACACCGGGGAGCTGTTTTTT
CDR3 protein: CASSRFNTGELFF